The rows below give T cell receptor beta chains drawn from one sample of a study of T cell responses to AZD1222 COVID-19 vaccine. Sequencing used immunoSEQ multiplex PCR; TCRdb keeps in-frame clones, though not all of them. The sample holds about 94,000 clones, 75% to 90% seen once. Sequencing used peripheral blood, obtained 28 days after the second AZD1222 dose. The receptors come from an adult who received the AZD1222 COVID-19 vaccine. Both conserved end residues are part of each CDR3. D genes are given only for firm matches. Size values are once, few and many counts, or a class for expanded clones, and some rows have none.

cdr3_aa | cdr3_nt | d_call | v_call | clone_size | j_call
CAVLLRGNEQFF | TGTGCCGTTCTCCTTAGGGGCAATGAGCAGTTCTTC | . | TRBV10-3 | . | TRBJ2-1
CAGGGHLNSPLHF | TGTGCCGGGGGGGGACACCTTAATTCACCCCTCCACTTT | . | TRBV30 | . | TRBJ1-6
CASSLTGGETQYF | TGTGCCAGCAGCTTGACAGGGGGAGAGACCCAGTACTTC | TRBD1 | TRBV7-2 | . | TRBJ2-5
CASSEGGAEVEQFF | TGCGCCAGCAGTGAAGGGGGCGCGGAGGTAGAGCAGTTCTTC | TRBD1 | TRBV10-1 | . | TRBJ2-1
CASSQGTRPEQFF | TGTGCCAGCAGCCAAGGGACTAGGCCTGAGCAGTTCTTC | TRBD2 | TRBV3-1/TRBV3-2 | . | TRBJ2-1
CASSTGFGTDTQYF | TGTGCCAGCAGCACAGGGTTTGGGACAGATACGCAGTATTTT | . | TRBV13 | . | TRBJ2-3
CASSSVMNTEAFF | TGTGCCAGCAGTTCCGTCATGAACACTGAAGCTTTCTTT | . | TRBV11-2 | . | TRBJ1-1
CASSPSEAYEQYF | TGTGCCAGCAGCCCCTCGGAAGCCTACGAGCAGTACTTC | . | TRBV7-9 | . | TRBJ2-7
CASSYAMVANEQFF | TGTGCCAGCAGTTACGCCATGGTAGCGAATGAGCAGTTCTTC | . | TRBV6-2/TRBV6-3 | . | TRBJ2-1
CASSQAAFGTGSYNEQFF | TGTGCCAGCAGCCAAGCTGCGTTTGGGACAGGGAGCTACAATGAGCAGTTCTTC | TRBD1 | TRBV14 | . | TRBJ2-1
CASSLGGDSPLHF | TGTGCCAGCAGTTTAGGTGGGGATTCACCCCTCCACTTT | . | TRBV27 | . | TRBJ1-6
CASSTDLSYNEQFF | TGTGCCAGCAGTACCGACTTATCCTACAATGAGCAGTTCTTC | . | TRBV6-5 | few | TRBJ2-1
CASSSEHQETQYF | TGTGCCAGCAGCTCAGAGCACCAAGAGACCCAGTACTTC | . | TRBV7-8 | . | TRBJ2-5
CASSASGLLKETQYF | TGTGCCAGCAGTGCTTCGGGACTACTGAAAGAGACCCAGTACTTC | TRBD2 | TRBV27 | . | TRBJ2-5
CASSSGTYYEQYF | TGTGCCAGCAGCTCGGGGACTTACTACGAGCAGTACTTC | . | TRBV7-2 | . | TRBJ2-7
CASSETLSHSGRARDTQYF | TGTGCCAGCAGCGAAACCCTCTCCCATAGCGGGAGGGCTAGAGATACGCAGTATTTT | TRBD2 | TRBV6-1 | . | TRBJ2-3
CSAGTGLQQPQHF | TGCAGCGCAGGGACAGGCCTACAGCAGCCCCAGCATTTT | TRBD1 | TRBV29-1 | . | TRBJ1-5
CASQGVPLSPLHF | TGTGCCAGTCAGGGGGTACCCTTATCACCCCTCCACTTT | TRBD1 | TRBV19 | . | TRBJ1-6
CASSRDRDGNEQFF | TGTGCCAGCAGTCGAGACAGGGATGGGAATGAGCAGTTCTTC | TRBD1 | TRBV2 | . | TRBJ2-1
CASSSQGSGNEQFF | TGCGCCAGCAGCTCACAGGGATCCGGCAATGAGCAGTTCTTC | . | TRBV5-1 | . | TRBJ2-1
CASSFRAIGGYTF | TGTGCCAGCAGTTTCAGGGCTATCGGAGGCTACACCTTC | . | TRBV12-3/TRBV12-4 | . | TRBJ1-2
CASSPSGGQPQHF | TGTGCCAGCTCACCCTCGGGGGGTCAGCCCCAGCATTTT | . | TRBV18 | . | TRBJ1-5
CASRGTWSSGNTIYF | TGTGCCAGCAGGGGGACTTGGAGCTCTGGAAACACCATATATTTT | . | TRBV28 | . | TRBJ1-3
CASSPTVGNTIYF | TGTGCCAGCTCACCGACCGTTGGAAACACCATATATTTT | . | TRBV18 | . | TRBJ1-3
CASGDTGLGTEAFF | TGCGCCAGCGGAGACACAGGACTGGGCACTGAAGCTTTCTTT | . | TRBV4-1 | once | TRBJ1-1
CASSPPGLAGGVEQFF | TGTGCCAGCAGCCCCCCGGGGTTAGCGGGAGGGGTTGAGCAGTTCTTC | TRBD2 | TRBV7-2 | . | TRBJ2-1
CASSRNGGRDYNEQFF | TGTGCCAGCAGTCGTAACGGTGGGCGGGATTACAATGAGCAGTTCTTC | . | TRBV7-3 | . | TRBJ2-1
CASRVEVSYNEQFF | TGTGCCAGCAGGGTAGAAGTCTCCTACAATGAGCAGTTCTTC | . | TRBV6-5 | once | TRBJ2-1
CASSHNRDSQPQHF | TGTGCCAGCAGTCATAACCGGGACTCCCAGCCCCAGCATTTT | . | TRBV6-6 | . | TRBJ1-5
CASSIRKAGDSSYEQYF | TGTGCCAGTAGTATTAGGAAAGCGGGAGACAGCTCCTACGAGCAGTACTTC | TRBD2 | TRBV19 | few | TRBJ2-7
CASSYPRLAVNYNEQFF | TGTGCCAGCAGCTACCCCCGGCTAGCGGTAAACTACAATGAGCAGTTCTTC | TRBD2 | TRBV7-2 | . | TRBJ2-1
CASTGQGAVDGYTF | TGTGCCAGCACCGGACAGGGGGCGGTCGATGGCTACACCTTC | TRBD1 | TRBV6-6 | once | TRBJ1-2
CASSERGTNNEQFF | TGTGCCAGCAGTGAACGGGGGACCAACAATGAGCAGTTCTTC | . | TRBV2 | . | TRBJ2-1
CASSYGQNTEAFF | TGTGCCAGCAGTTACGGTCAGAACACTGAAGCTTTCTTT | . | TRBV6-5 | . | TRBJ1-1
CASRGFRGVVEQYF | TGTGCCAGCAGGGGGTTCCGGGGAGTGGTTGAGCAGTACTTC | . | TRBV11-2 | . | TRBJ2-7
CASSPKGTNPSYNEQFF | TGTGCCAGCTCCCCAAAGGGGACAAATCCTTCCTACAATGAGCAGTTCTTC | . | TRBV18 | . | TRBJ2-1
CASSYGGSSYNEQFF | TGTGCCAGCAGTTACGGGGGTAGCTCCTACAATGAGCAGTTCTTC | . | TRBV6-5 | few | TRBJ2-1
CASSLGTANTGELFF | TGTGCCAGCAGTTTAGGGACAGCGAACACCGGGGAGCTGTTTTTT | TRBD1 | TRBV28 | . | TRBJ2-2
CASSKRSETSGGKYQETQYF | TGTGCCAGCAGCAAACGGTCCGAGACTAGCGGGGGAAAGTACCAAGAGACCCAGTACTTC | . | TRBV21-1 | once | TRBJ2-5
CTMGKETQYF | TGCACTATGGGGAAAGAGACCCAGTACTTC | . | TRBV2 | . | TRBJ2-5
CASSTAGTSGSRSYNEQFF | TGTGCCAGCTCAACAGCCGGGACTAGCGGGAGTCGGTCCTACAATGAGCAGTTCTTC | TRBD2 | TRBV18 | . | TRBJ2-1
CASRGGQAPTSYNEQFF | TGTGCCAGCAGAGGCGGACAGGCCCCTACCTCCTACAATGAGCAGTTCTTC | TRBD1 | TRBV28 | . | TRBJ2-1
CASSLGVRGKHNEQFF | TGTGCCAGCAGCTTAGGAGTCAGGGGGAAACACAATGAGCAGTTCTTC | TRBD1 | TRBV7-6 | . | TRBJ2-1
CASSLNWNTEAFF | TGCGCCAGCAGCTTGAACTGGAACACTGAAGCTTTCTTT | . | TRBV5-1 | . | TRBJ1-1
CASSLPDLTSASYNEQFF | TGTGCCAGCAGTTTACCAGATCTGACTAGCGCTTCCTACAATGAGCAGTTCTTC | TRBD2 | TRBV28 | . | TRBJ2-1
CASSVVTGPEAFF | TGTGCCAGCAGCGTGGTAACAGGGCCTGAAGCTTTCTTT | . | TRBV9 | once | TRBJ1-1
CASSLVTGGNTIYF | TGTGCCAGCAGCTTAGTCACAGGTGGAAACACCATATATTTT | . | TRBV7-2 | . | TRBJ1-3
CASTLTGPSSGNTIYF | TGCGCCAGCACCCTGACAGGGCCGAGCTCTGGAAACACCATATATTTT | TRBD1 | TRBV5-1 | . | TRBJ1-3
CASSQGVVNSYEQYF | TGCGCCAGCAGCCAAGGTGTAGTGAACTCCTACGAGCAGTACTTC | . | TRBV4-1 | . | TRBJ2-7
CASSTTSGRAEEQYF | TGTGCCAGCAGCACGACTAGCGGGAGGGCCGAAGAGCAGTACTTC | TRBD2 | TRBV7-6 | . | TRBJ2-7
CASMVASSYEQYF | TGTGCCAGCATGGTCGCTTCCTCCTACGAGCAGTACTTC | . | TRBV6-5 | . | TRBJ2-7
CASSRGVGEAFF | TGTGCCAGCAGCCGTGGAGTAGGGGAAGCTTTCTTT | . | TRBV28 | few | TRBJ1-1
CATSRSGRATDTQYF | TGTGCCACCAGCAGGAGCGGGAGGGCCACAGATACGCAGTATTTT | TRBD2 | TRBV15 | . | TRBJ2-3
CASIKRVSTEAFF | TGTGCCAGCATCAAACGGGTCAGCACTGAAGCTTTCTTT | . | TRBV9 | . | TRBJ1-1
CASSPPSSNEQYF | TGTGCCAGCTCACCCCCGTCATCCAACGAGCAGTACTTC | . | TRBV18 | . | TRBJ2-7